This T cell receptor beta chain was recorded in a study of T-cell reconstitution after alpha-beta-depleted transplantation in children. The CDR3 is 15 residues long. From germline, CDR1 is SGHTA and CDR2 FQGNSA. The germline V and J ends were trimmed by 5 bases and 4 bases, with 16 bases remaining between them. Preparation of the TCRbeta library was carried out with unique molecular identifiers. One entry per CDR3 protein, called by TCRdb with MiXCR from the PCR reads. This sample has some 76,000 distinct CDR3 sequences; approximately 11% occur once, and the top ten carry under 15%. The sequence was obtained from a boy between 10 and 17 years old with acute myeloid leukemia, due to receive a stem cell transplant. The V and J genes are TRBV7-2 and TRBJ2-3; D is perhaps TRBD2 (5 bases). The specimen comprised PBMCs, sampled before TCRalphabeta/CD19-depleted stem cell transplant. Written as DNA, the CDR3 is TGTGCCAGCAGCCCTCAAACGGGGTTGGCAGATACGCAGTATTTT. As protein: CASSPQTGLADTQYF.